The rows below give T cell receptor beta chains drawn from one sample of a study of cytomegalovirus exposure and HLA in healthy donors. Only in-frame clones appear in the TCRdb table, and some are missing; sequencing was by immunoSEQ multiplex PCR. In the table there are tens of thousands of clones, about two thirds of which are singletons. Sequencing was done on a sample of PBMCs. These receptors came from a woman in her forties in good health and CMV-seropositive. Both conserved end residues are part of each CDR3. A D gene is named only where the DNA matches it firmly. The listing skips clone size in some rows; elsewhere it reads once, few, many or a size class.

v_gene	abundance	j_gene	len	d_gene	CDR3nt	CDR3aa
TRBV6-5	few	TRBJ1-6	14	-	TGTGCCAGCGGTCTGTCGTCCCGGGATTCACCCCTCCACTTT	CASGLSSRDSPLHF
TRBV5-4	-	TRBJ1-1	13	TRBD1	TGTGCCAGCAGCTTGGGACAGGGGGTTGAAGCTTTCTTT	CASSLGQGVEAFF
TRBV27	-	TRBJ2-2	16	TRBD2	TGTGCCAGCAGTCCCCCGACTAGCGAGAACACCGGGGAGCTGTTTTTT	CASSPPTSENTGELFF
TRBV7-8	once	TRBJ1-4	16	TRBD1	TGTGCCAGCAGCTTAGACAGGGGAGTCACTAATGAAAAACTGTTTTTT	CASSLDRGVTNEKLFF
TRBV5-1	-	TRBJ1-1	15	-	TGCGCCAGCAGCTCCGGACTGATCATGAACACTGAAGCTTTCTTT	CASSSGLIMNTEAFF
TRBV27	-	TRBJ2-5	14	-	TGTGCCAGCAGCTTGACTAGATTGGGGGAGACCCAGTACTTC	CASSLTRLGETQYF
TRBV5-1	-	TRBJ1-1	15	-	TGCGCCAGCAGCGCCCTTAACAGGATGAACACTGAAGCTTTCTTT	CASSALNRMNTEAFF
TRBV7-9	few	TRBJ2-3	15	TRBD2	TGTGCCAGCAGCTTAGTTGGGGGGGACACAGATACGCAGTATTTT	CASSLVGGDTDTQYF
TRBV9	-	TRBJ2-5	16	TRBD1	TGTGCCAGCAGCGTAGTTGGACAGGGAGTCGGAGAGACCCAGTACTTC	CASSVVGQGVGETQYF
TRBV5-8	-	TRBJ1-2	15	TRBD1	TGTGCCAGCAGCTTGGGGGACAGGGGGCCCTATGGCTACACCTTC	CASSLGDRGPYGYTF
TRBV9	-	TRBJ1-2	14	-	TGTGCCAGCAGCGTAGTCTCAGGCTTTAGTGGCTACACCTTC	CASSVVSGFSGYTF
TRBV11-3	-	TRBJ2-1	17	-	TGTGCCAGCAGCTTAGAAACCTTAGCGGTAAACGACAATGAGCAGTTCTTC	CASSLETLAVNDNEQFF
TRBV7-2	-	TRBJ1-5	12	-	TGTGCCAGCGGCAGGCTCAATCAGCCCCAGCATTTT	CASGRLNQPQHF
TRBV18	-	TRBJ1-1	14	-	TGTGCCAGCTCCCCAGCCGGGGGGGACACTGAAGCTTTCTTT	CASSPAGGDTEAFF
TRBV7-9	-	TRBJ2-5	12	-	TGTGCCAGCAGCCAAGCCGGGGTGACCCAGTACTTC	CASSQAGVTQYF
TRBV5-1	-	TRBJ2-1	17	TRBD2	TGCGCCAGCAGCTGGTCTTCCGGGGGGGCGGGTTACAATGAGCAGTTCTTC	CASSWSSGGAGYNEQFF
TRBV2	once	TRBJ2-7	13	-	TGTGCCAGCAGTGTAAGCGGTTACTACGAGCAGTACTTC	CASSVSGYYEQYF
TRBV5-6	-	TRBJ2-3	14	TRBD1	TGTGCCAGCAGCTCCGGGACAGGGAGTGGTACGCAGTATTTT	CASSSGTGSGTQYF
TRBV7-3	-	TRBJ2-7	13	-	TGTGCCAGCAGCTTGACTAGCTCCTACGAGCAGTACTTC	CASSLTSSYEQYF
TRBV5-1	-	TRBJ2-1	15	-	TGCGCCAGCAGCTTGGTAGGGAGCTCCTACAATGAGCAGTTCTTC	CASSLVGSSYNEQFF
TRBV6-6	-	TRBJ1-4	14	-	TGTGCCAGCAGTTACAGGGCAGGGTATGAAAAACTGTTTTTT	CASSYRAGYEKLFF
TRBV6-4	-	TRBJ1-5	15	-	TGTGCCAGCACCGTCCAGGGTGGGAGCAATCAGCCCCAGCATTTT	CASTVQGGSNQPQHF
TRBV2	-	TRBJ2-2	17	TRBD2	TGTGCCAGCACCCCTGGGGGGCTAGCGGGGAACACCGGGGAGCTGTTTTTT	CASTPGGLAGNTGELFF
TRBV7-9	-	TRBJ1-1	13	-	TGTGCCAGCAGCTTAATGGGGGGGACTGAAGCTTTCTTT	CASSLMGGTEAFF
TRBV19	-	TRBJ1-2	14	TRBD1	TGTGCCAGTAGGGTAGGGACAGGCGGGTTCGGCTACACCTTC	CASRVGTGGFGYTF
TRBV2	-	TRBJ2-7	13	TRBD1	TGTGCCAGCAGTTCCGGGACAGGGCCCGAGCAGTACTTC	CASSSGTGPEQYF
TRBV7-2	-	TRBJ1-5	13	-	TGTGCCAGCAGCCCTTCTTCCGATCAGCCCCAGCATTTT	CASSPSSDQPQHF
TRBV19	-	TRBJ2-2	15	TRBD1	TGTGCCAGTAGTCCGACAGGGGCCAGCACCGGGGAGCTGTTTTTT	CASSPTGASTGELFF
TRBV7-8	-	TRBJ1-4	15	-	TGTGCCAGCAGCTCCACGCGGGGTACGGGCGAAAAACTGTTTTTT	CASSSTRGTGEKLFF
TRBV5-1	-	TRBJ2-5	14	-	TGCGCCAGCAGCCCCGTATCCGCGGGGGAGACCCAGTACTTC	CASSPVSAGETQYF
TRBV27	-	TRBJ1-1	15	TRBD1	TGTGCCAGCAAACCACAGGGGGCCGGGAACACTGAAGCTTTCTTT	CASKPQGAGNTEAFF
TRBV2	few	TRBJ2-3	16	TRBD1	TGTGCCAGCAGACCGGGACAGACCCCTAGCACAGATACGCAGTATTTT	CASRPGQTPSTDTQYF
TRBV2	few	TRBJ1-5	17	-	TGTGCCAGCAGGGAAACAGGAATTCGAATTAGCAATCAGCCCCAGCATTTT	CASRETGIRISNQPQHF
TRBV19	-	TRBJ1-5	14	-	TGTGCCAGTAGTCAGGGGTCAAGCAATCAGCCCCAGCATTTT	CASSQGSSNQPQHF
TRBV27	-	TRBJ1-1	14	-	TGTGCCAGCAGTTTTTGGGGGGAGGACACTGAAGCTTTCTTT	CASSFWGEDTEAFF
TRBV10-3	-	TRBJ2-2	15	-	TGTGCCATCGGAGGGGAGAACCCGAACACCGGGGAGCTGTTTTTT	CAIGGENPNTGELFF
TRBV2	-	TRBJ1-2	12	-	TGTGCCAGCAGTGGGGAGGGAGATGGCTACACCTTC	CASSGEGDGYTF
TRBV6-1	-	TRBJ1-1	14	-	TGTGCCAGCAGTGAAGCGCAGGTGAACACTGAAGCTTTCTTT	CASSEAQVNTEAFF
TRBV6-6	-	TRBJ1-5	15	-	TGTGCCAGCAGACGACAGGATTATAGCAATCAGCCCCAGCATTTT	CASRRQDYSNQPQHF
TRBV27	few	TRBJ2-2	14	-	TGTGCCAGCAGTTTCACTAGCAGGGCCGGGGAGCTGTTTTTT	CASSFTSRAGELFF
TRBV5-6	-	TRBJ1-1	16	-	TGTGCCAGCAGCTTGGCCACAGCACCATCGAACACTGAAGCTTTCTTT	CASSLATAPSNTEAFF
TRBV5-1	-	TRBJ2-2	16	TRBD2	TGCGCCAGCAGCTTACTAGCGGGGGGGAACACCGGGGAGCTGTTTTTT	CASSLLAGGNTGELFF
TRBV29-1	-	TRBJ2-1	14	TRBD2	TGCAGCGCCCGGGGGGACTCGTACGACAATGAGCAGTTCTTC	CSARGDSYDNEQFF